This TCR beta chain is drawn from a study of blood T cell repertoires in COVID-19. Overall study context: Whether acute or convalescent, the COVID-19 samples came from the United States, Italy and Spain. The analysed material was cDNA or gDNA that came from T cells, B-cell-depleted T cells, or PBMCs.

As handled by the study authors: Reference gene primer amplification gave estimated nucleated cell counts. Assay: immunoSEQ multiplex PCR; the TCRdb copy retains only in-frame clones and omits some. From that table come the V and J calls and clone size; the DNA was used to work out D and trimming. The repertoire includes over 130,000 clones, around nine tenths of them detected once, and under 6% sits in the top ten. The sequence derives from a human donor in a cohort sampled during active COVID-19. The material sequenced was peripheral blood.

The CDR3 reads CASSQTTGEMRGYTF. The CDR3 DNA reads TGCGCCAGCAGCCAAACGACAGGGGAGATGCGGGGCTACACCTTC. The rearrangement joins TRBV4-1 to TRBJ1-2; 8 nucleotides agree with TRBD1. This CDR3 is 15 amino acids long. V gave up 2 bases and J gave up 8 bases; unmatched junction bases: 10. From germline, CDR1 is MGHRA and CDR2 YSYEKL.